This TCR beta chain emerged from a study of cytomegalovirus exposure and HLA in healthy donors. The PCR made use of 60 Vbeta and 13 Jbeta primers. Profiling relied on immunoSEQ multiplex PCR, and the TCRdb table lists in-frame clones only, not all of them. The data show around 190,000 clones, roughly four fifths seen once. There are 13 residues in the CDR3. V lost 6 bases and J lost 4, with 10 bases in between. Looked up from germline, CDR1 is MNHEY and CDR2 is SVGAGI. In its sample, this clone was seen a few times. The sequence was obtained from a woman aged 25 to 39 in good health and CMV-seropositive. The sample taken for sequencing was PBMCs. The genes are TRBV6-5 and TRBJ2-1; tentatively, D is TRBD1 (6 bases). This CDR3 is CASRDTGYNEQFF. In DNA, the CDR3 is TGTGCCAGCAGAGATACAGGGTACAATGAGCAGTTCTTC.